One and the same sample provided the 11 T cell receptor beta chains below, sequenced in a study of blood T cell repertoires in COVID-19. Data came from immunoSEQ multiplex PCR; TCRdb stores just in-frame clones and leaves some out. The sample consists of fewer than 350,000 clones, 75% to 90% of them appearing once. The sequenced sample was PBMCs or T cells enriched from blood (not recorded which). Receptors were obtained from a woman aged 30 to 39 who had been exposed to COVID-19.

The V call is TRBV6-5, the J call TRBJ1-5, with D possibly being TRBD1 (6 bases). This CDR3 spans 14 amino acids. V gave up 7 bases and J gave up 3 bases, with 13 bases separating them. Germline CDR1 and CDR2: MNHEY and SVGAGI. The CDR3 region has the DNA TGTGCCAGCATGTCCAGGGGTGACAATCAGCCCCAGCATTTT. Protein product: CASMSRGDNQPQHF.

V and J are TRBV19 and TRBJ1-2, with 8 bases identical to TRBD1. V gave up 6 bases and J gave up 4 bases; unmatched junction bases: 10. Germline V lookup: CDR1 LNHDA, CDR2 SQIVND (reference sequence). The length of the CDR3 is 15 residues. The CDR3 sequence: CASRPGQGSTYGYTF. The CDR3 DNA follows: TGTGCCAGTAGACCCGGACAGGGCAGTACCTATGGCTACACCTTC. The variable domain in full, with the rest retrieved from reference TRBV19 and TRBJ1-2, is DGGITQSPKYLFRKEGQNVTLSCEQNLNHDAMYWYRQDPGQGLRLIYYSQIVNDFQKGDIAEGYSVSREKKESFPLTVTSAQKNPTAFYLCASRPGQGSTYGYTFGSGTRLTVV.

This sequence joins TRBV9 and TRBJ2-7; 11 bases line up with TRBD2. The junction had 4 bases not matched to a gene; V was cut back by 5 bases and J by 3 bases. The V gene's germline CDR1 is SGDLS and CDR2 YYNGEE. This CDR3 contains 14 residues. The CDR3 region is CASSTSGGNYEQYF. DNA for the CDR3: TGTGCCAGCAGTACTAGCGGGGGTAACTACGAGCAGTACTTC.

This clone was observed a single time. One junction end disagrees with the germline gene, perhaps due to a read error. The chain has TRBV7-7 and TRBJ2-3; 9 nucleotides line up with TRBD2. CDR3 length: 15 residues. Germline V gene data show CDR1 as SSHAT and CDR2 as FNYEAQ (reference sequence). The chain's CDR3 is CASSLRASGADTQYF. CDR3 bases: TGTGCTAGCAGCCTGAGGGCTAGCGGGGCAGATACGCAGTATTTT.

The rearrangement joins TRBV11-3 to TRBJ2-3; D unclear. The CDR3 consists of 12 residues. The germline gives CDR1 SGHNT, CDR2 YENEEA. The V gene lost 2 bases and the J gene lost 4 bases, with 4 bases spanning the gap. The CDR3 DNA sequence: TGTGCCAGCAGCTTATATTCAGATACGCAGTATTTT. Its protein is CASSLYSDTQYF.

The rearrangement uses TRBV2 and TRBJ2-1; unclear D gene. Between the trimmed V and J ends, which lost 6 bases and 5 bases, there was a span of 14 bases. This CDR3 contains 14 residues. Germline-derived CDR1 and CDR2 are SNHLY and FYNNEI. CDR3 DNA sequence: TGTGCCAGCAGGGCTTCTCAGAATAACAATGAGCAGTTCTTC. It translates to CASRASQNNNEQFF.

The chain uses TRBV7-3 and TRBJ2-3; TRBD2 might be the D (6 bases). CDR1 is SGHTA, CDR2 FQGTGA, per germline. V was cut by 5 bases and J by 2 bases, with 17 bases left in between. The CDR3 runs 16 residues. The CDR3 loop is CASSLTTRVVTDTQYF. Here the CDR3 DNA reads TGTGCCAGCAGCCTCACGACTAGAGTGGTCACAGATACGCAGTATTTT.

The V call is TRBV7-9, the J call TRBJ1-1, with D possibly TRBD1 on 5 matching bases. The CDR3 runs 13 residues. From germline, CDR1 is SEHNR and CDR2 FQNEAQ (reference sequence). Deletions cut 7 bases from V and 2 bases from J, with 11 bases between. CDR3 bases: TGTGCCAGCAAAGGGGCGAGAAACACTGAAGCTTTCTTT. Translated: CASKGARNTEAFF.

V is TRBV27 and J is TRBJ1-1; D unresolved. Per the germline V gene, CDR1 is MNHEY and CDR2 is SMNVEV (reference sequence). CDR3 length equals 13 residues. The V gene lost 0 bases and the J gene lost 7 bases, with 9 bases spanning the gap. The CDR3 nucleotides are TGTGCCAGCAGTTTATCGTCAGGCTATGAAGCTTTCTTT. Its protein product is CASSLSSGYEAFF.

This clone is a singleton in its sample. The gene calls are TRBV30 and TRBJ1-5; 7 bases are a match to TRBD1. This CDR3 has 15 residues. Germline trimming cut 5 bases from V and 7 bases from J; bases unmatched to any gene: 14. Germline values: CDR1 GTSNPN, CDR2 SVGIG (reference sequence). The CDR3 nucleotides are TGTGCCTGGGCACCGGGACAGTTTCCAAAACAGCCCCAGCATTTT. Protein sequence: CAWAPGQFPKQPQHF.

The V call is TRBV12-3 or TRBV12-4, the J call TRBJ2-3; tentatively, D is TRBD2 (6 bases). V was cut by 3 bases and J by 15 bases, with 16 bases left in between. CDR3 length: 12 amino acids. The CDR3 loop is CASSFSRDTFYF. The DNA of the CDR3 is TGTGCCAGCAGTTTTTCGCGGGATACTTTCTATTTT.